The 8 T cell receptor beta chains below all came from one sample that was sequenced in a study of blood T cell repertoires in COVID-19. Clones were read by immunoSEQ multiplex PCR, and TCRdb kept only the in-frame ones, dropping some. The sample includes under 150,000 clones, 70% to 90% of them seen just once. Sequenced sample: peripheral blood. The receptors shown here come from a woman in her seventies who had recovered from COVID-19.

This chain links TRBV5-1 with TRBJ2-5, with no clear D. Germline V lookup: CDR1 SGHRS, CDR2 YFSETQ. The CDR3 has 14 residues. The germline V and J ends were trimmed by 0 bases and 3 bases, with 9 bases remaining between them. The chain's CDR3 is CASSLERGEETQYF. Written as DNA, the CDR3 is TGCGCCAGCAGCTTGGAGCGAGGTGAAGAGACCCAGTACTTC.

The V call is TRBV28, the J call TRBJ2-3; the match to TRBD1 covers 9 bases. The germline V gene encodes CDR1 MDHEN and CDR2 SYDVKM. The J segment lost 2 bases and the V segment lost 4 bases, leaving 4 bases of the junction unmatched. The CDR3 consists of 15 residues. DNA of the CDR3: TGTGCCAGCAGTTCATGGGACAGGGTCACAGATACGCAGTATTTT. It encodes CASSSWDRVTDTQYF. The variable domain in full, completed from reference TRBV28 and TRBJ2-3, reads DVKVTQSSRYLVKRTGEKVFLECVQDMDHENMFWYRQDPGLGLRLIYFSYDVKMKEKGDIPEGYSVSREKKERFSLILESASTNQTSMYLCASSSWDRVTDTQYFGPGTRLTVL.

This chain uses TRBV24-1 with TRBJ2-2; D ambiguous. Germline CDR1 is KGHDR and CDR2 is SFDVKD. The CDR3 covers 13 residues. Trimming shortened V by 9 bases and J by 0 bases, and 7 bases separated the two germline ends. CDR3: CATLETNTGELFF. The CDR3 region has the DNA TGTGCCACCTTGGAGACGAACACCGGGGAGCTGTTTTTT.

The chain employs TRBV15 and TRBJ1-5; tentatively, D is TRBD1 (5 bases). CDR3 size: 16 residues. The V end was cut by 1 base, the J end by 0 bases, with 10 bases between. The germline V gene has CDR1 LNHNV and CDR2 YYDKDF (reference sequence). The CDR3 nucleotides read TGTGCCACCAGCAGAGTGGGGGACTATAGCAATCAGCCCCAGCATTTT. Residues: CATSRVGDYSNQPQHF.

The rearrangement joins TRBV7-9 to TRBJ1-2, with 10 bases matching TRBD1. CDR3 length equals 14 residues. Trimming cost V 5 bases and J 5 bases; bases outside gene matches: 5. Looked up from germline, CDR1 is SEHNR and CDR2 is FQNEAQ (reference sequence). The CDR3 DNA sequence: TGTGCCAGCAGCCAGGGACAGGGGTTATATGGCTACACCTTC. Translated, it gives CASSQGQGLYGYTF.

This chain links TRBV28 with TRBJ1-4; perhaps TRBD1 as D (5 bases). Between the trimmed V and J ends, which lost 1 base and 14 bases, there was a span of 8 bases. The CDR3 is 11 amino acids. CDR1 is MDHEN and CDR2 is SYDVKM in the germline V gene. The CDR3 spells CASSLSGPLFF. DNA for the CDR3: TGTGCCAGCAGTTTATCAGGGCCCCTGTTTTTT.

This clone was counted a single time. This sequence joins TRBV19 and TRBJ1-1; D unclear. The V gene lost 0 bases and the J gene lost 1 base, with 3 bases spanning the gap. The CDR3 runs 13 residues. The V gene's germline CDR1 is LNHDA and CDR2 SQIVND (reference sequence). The CDR3 region has the DNA TGTGCCAGTAGTATAGAGAGGAACACTGAAGCTTTCTTT. It yields the protein CASSIERNTEAFF.

The CDR3 DNA reads TGTGCCAGTAGTACCACTAGTCGGGGGTACCAAGAGACCCAGTACTTC. Protein sequence: CASSTTSRGYQETQYF. V is TRBV19 and J is TRBJ2-5, with D maybe TRBD2 (6 bases). The CDR3 totals 16 residues. V was shortened by 4 bases and J by 0 bases, with 15 bases between the two germline ends. Germline V gene lookup returns CDR1 LNHDA and CDR2 SQIVND (reference sequence). The full variable domain, with the rest looked up from reference TRBV19 and TRBJ2-5, is DGGITQSPKYLFRKEGQNVTLSCEQNLNHDAMYWYRQDPGQGLRLIYYSQIVNDFQKGDIAEGYSVSREKKESFPLTVTSAQKNPTAFYLCASSTTSRGYQETQYFGPGTRLLVL.